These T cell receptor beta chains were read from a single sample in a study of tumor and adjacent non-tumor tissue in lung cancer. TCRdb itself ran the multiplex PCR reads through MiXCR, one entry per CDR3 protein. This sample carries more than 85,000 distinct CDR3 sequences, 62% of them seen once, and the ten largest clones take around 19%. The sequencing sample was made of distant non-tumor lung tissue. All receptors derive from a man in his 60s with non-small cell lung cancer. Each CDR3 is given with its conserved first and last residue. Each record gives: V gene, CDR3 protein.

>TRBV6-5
CASSPDGPDDYTF
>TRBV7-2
CASSYPPERALYGYTF
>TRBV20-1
CSGRDGGRGSNTEAFF
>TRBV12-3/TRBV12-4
CDSSFGGGLRGSAYEQYF
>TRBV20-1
CSAVQTGGYGYTF
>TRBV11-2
CASSQLLDTQYF
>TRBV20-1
CSAPRTSGRNTYNEQFF
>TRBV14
CASSQDIQGDSLLNF
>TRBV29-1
CSAARGNEQYF
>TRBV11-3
CASSGCPMNEQFF
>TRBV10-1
CASSDGLAGSTDTQYF
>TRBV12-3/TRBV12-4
CANSLVTGVGGYTF
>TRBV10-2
CATQTGELVF
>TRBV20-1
CSGATNEKLFF
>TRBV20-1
CSAILAVKSHYEQYF
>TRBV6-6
CVSTHPGKETQYF
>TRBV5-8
CASPEGLAGGVETQYF
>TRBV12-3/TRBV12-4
CASRWTERQPQHF
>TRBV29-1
CSVRISGYNEQFF
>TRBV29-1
CSVERDMGYEQYF
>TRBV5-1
CASSLGHSGGTGYVYTF
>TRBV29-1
CSHRVGIDTQYF
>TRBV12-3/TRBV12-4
CASSLAGTDLNQPQHF
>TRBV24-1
CATRVGGDTGELFF
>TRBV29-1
CSVDGGQGGNGYTF
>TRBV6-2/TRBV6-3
CASSETAAYEQYF
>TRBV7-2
CASSLAGGRSYNEQFF
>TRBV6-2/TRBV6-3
CVSSYRTSGSPQETRYF
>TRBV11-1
CASNLRTSYNGQFF
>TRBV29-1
CSVRKTRGPAETQYF
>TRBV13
CASSFRDRGPGGKNIRYF
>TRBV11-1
CASSLPADETEASF
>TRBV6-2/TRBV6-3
CASSYSAVGVYEQYF
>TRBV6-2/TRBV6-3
CASNLRGTGELFF
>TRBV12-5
CASGLGGSGANVLTF
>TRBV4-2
CASSQEVGGGSQYF
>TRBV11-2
CASSASAGVGGCSF
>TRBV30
CAWEDKLNSGNTIYF
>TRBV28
CASSTGVGEKLFF
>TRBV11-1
CASIFPGGAYEQYF
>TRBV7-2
CASSLEGGRGNEQYF
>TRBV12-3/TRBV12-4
CASSTQLAGAITDTQYF
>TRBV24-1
CATSEQGQMKQHF
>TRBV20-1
CSANNEQFF
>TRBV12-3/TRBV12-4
CASRPQGYGYTF
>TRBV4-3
CPSSQGRSGTYEQYF
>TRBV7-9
CASSSDRGEREQYF
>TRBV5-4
CASSQPGLAGDEQFF
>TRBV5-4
CAGSLVGVNTGELFF
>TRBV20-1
CSAPNWGQETQYF